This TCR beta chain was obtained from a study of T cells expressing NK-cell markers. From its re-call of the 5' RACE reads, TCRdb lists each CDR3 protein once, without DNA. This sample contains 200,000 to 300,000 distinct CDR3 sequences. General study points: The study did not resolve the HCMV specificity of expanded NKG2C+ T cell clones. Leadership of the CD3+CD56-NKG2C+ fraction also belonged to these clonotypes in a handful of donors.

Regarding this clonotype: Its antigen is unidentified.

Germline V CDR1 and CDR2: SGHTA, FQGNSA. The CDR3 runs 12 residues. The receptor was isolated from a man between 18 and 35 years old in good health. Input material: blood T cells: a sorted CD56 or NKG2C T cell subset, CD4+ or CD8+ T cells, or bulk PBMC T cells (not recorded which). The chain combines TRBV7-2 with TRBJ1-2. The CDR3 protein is CASSNLPYGYTF.